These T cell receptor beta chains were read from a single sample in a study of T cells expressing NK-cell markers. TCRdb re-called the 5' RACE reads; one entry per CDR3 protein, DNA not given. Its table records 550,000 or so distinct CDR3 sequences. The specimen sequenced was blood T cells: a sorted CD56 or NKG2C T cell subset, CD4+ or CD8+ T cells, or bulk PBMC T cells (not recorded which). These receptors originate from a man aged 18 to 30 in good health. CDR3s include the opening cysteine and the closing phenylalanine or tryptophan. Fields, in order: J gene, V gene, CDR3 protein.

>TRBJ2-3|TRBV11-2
CASSLSSVGLSSTDTQYF
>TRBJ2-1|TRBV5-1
CASSSGPADSYNEQFF
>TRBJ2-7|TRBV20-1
CSAREGLAASYEQYF
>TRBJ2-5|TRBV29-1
CSVVGRGSGETQYF
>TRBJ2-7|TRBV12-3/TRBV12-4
CASSSPGLAGGGNEQYF
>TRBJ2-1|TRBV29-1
CSVGLRLSYNEQFF
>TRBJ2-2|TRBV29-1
CSVELDGGTGELFF
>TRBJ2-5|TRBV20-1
CSARELAGIWQETQYF
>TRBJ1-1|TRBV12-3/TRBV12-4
CASSPLDSEAFF
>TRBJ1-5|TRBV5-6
CASSWGANQPQHF
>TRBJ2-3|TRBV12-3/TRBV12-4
CASSRASATDTQYF
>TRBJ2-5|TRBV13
CASSSRLAGDQETQYF
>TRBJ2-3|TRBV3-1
CASSQEGRLAGLTDTQYF
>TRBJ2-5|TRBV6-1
CAIASQRHQETQYF
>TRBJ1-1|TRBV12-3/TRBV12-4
CASSVLEGVMNTEAFF
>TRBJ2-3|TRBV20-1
CSARGPGQGTQYF
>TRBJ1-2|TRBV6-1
CASSLTGSDYGYTF
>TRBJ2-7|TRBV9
CASSVGRGAQNRHEQYF
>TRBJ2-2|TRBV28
CASSTTGGGNTGELFF
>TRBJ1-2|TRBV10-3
CAISESYGYTF
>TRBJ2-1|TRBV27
CASSVKHGTSGSNEQFF
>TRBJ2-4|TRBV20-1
CSAVRTSGLKNIQYF
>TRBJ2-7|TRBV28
CATEGTVSYEQYF
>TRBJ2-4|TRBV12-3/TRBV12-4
CASSLGLAGVGAKNIQYF
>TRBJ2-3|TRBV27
CASRPTTAGGQYF
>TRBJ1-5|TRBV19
CASRPRTGGVGPQHF
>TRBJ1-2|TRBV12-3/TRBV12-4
CASSLYRGQGGYTF
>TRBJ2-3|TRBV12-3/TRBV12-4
CASSLPAADTQYF
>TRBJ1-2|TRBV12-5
CASGGWGRQDYGYTF